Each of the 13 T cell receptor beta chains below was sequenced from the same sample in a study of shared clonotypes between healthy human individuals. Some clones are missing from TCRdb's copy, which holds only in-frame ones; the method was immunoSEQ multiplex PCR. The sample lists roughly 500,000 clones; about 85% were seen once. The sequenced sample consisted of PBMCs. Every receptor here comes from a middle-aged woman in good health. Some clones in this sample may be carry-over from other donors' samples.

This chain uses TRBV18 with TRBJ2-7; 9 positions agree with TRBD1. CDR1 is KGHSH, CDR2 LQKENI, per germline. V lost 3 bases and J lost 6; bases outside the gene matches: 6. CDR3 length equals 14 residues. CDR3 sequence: CASSPGQGSLEQYF. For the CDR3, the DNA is TGTGCCAGCTCACCGGGACAGGGTTCCCTCGAGCAGTACTTC.

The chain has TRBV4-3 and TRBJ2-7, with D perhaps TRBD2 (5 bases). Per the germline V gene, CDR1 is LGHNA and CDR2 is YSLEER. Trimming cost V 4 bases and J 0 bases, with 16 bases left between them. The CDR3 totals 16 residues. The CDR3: CASSPRAPASSYEQYF. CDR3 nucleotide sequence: TGCGCCAGCAGCCCGCGGGCCCCGGCTAGCTCCTACGAGCAGTACTTC.

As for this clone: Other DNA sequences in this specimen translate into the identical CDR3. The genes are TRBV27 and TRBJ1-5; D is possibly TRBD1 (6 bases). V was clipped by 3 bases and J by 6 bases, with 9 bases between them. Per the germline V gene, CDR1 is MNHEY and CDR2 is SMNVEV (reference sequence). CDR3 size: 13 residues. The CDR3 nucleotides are TGTGCCAGCAGTTTTTCAGGGGTTCAGCCCCAGCATTTT. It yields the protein CASSFSGVQPQHF.

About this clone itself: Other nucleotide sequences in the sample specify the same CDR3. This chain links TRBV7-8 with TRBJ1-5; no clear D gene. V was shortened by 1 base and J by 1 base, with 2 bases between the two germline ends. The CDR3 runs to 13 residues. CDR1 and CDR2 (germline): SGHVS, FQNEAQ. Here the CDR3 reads CASSLDSNQPQHF. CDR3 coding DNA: TGTGCCAGCAGCTTAGACAGCAATCAGCCCCAGCATTTT.

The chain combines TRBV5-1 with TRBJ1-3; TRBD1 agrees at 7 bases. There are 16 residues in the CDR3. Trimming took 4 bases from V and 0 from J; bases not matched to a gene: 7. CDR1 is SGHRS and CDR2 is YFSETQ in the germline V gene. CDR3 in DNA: TGCGCCAGCAGCACGGGACAGCTTAACTCTGGAAACACCATATATTTT. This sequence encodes CASSTGQLNSGNTIYF.

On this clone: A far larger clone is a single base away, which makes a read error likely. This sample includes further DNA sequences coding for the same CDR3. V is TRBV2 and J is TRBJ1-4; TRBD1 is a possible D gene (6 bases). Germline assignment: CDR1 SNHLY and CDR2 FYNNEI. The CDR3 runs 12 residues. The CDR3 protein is CASISTGEKLFF. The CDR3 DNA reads TGTGCTAGCATCTCAACAGGGGAAAAACTGTTTTTT.

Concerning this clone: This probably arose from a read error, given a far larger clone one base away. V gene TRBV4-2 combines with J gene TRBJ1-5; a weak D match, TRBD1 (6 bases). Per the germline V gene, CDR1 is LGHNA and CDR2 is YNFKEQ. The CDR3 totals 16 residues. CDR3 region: CACSQDLRQDNQPQHF. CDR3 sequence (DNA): TGTGCCTGCAGCCAAGATCTGAGACAGGACAATCAGCCCCAGCATTTT.

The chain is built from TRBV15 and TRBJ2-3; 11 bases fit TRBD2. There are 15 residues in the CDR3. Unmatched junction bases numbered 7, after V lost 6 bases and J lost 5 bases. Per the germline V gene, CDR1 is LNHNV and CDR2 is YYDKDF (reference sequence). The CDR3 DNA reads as TGTGCCACCAGATCCGGGACTAGCGGATTAGATACGCAGTATTTT. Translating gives CATRSGTSGLDTQYF.

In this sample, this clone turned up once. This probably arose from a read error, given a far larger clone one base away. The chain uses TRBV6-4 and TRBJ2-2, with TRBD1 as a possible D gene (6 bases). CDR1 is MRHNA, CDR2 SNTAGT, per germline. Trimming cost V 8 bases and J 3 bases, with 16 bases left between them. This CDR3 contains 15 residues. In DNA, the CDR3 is TGTGCCAGCGGGGTCGGGGCAGGGGACACCGGGGAGCTGTTTTTT. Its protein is CASGVGAGDTGELFF.

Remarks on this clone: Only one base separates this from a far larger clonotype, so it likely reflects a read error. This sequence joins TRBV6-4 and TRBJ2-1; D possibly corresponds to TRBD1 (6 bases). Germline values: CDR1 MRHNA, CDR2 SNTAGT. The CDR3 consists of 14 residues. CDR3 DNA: TGTGCCAGCAGTGACGGCTACGAGGGGGATGAGCTGTTCTTC. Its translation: CASSDGYEGDELFF.

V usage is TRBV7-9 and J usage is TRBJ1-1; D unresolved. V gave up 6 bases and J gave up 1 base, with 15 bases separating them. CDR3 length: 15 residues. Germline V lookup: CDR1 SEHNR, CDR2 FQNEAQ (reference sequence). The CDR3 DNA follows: TGTGCCAGCAGACGAGATGGAGACCCGAACACTGAAGCTTTCTTT. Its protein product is CASRRDGDPNTEAFF.

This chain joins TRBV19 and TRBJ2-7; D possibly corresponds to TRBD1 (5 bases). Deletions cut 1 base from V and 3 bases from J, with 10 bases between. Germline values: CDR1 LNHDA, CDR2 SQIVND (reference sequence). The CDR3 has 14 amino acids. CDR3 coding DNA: TGTGCCAGTAGTATAGTGGCGGACAACTACGAGCAGTACTTC. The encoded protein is CASSIVADNYEQYF.

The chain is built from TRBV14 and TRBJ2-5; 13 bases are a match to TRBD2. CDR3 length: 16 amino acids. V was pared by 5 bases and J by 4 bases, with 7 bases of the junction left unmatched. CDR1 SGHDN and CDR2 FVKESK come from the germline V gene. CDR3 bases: TGTGCCAGCAGCTACCTGGGACTAGCGGGAAGAGAGACCCAGTACTTC. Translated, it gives CASSYLGLAGRETQYF.